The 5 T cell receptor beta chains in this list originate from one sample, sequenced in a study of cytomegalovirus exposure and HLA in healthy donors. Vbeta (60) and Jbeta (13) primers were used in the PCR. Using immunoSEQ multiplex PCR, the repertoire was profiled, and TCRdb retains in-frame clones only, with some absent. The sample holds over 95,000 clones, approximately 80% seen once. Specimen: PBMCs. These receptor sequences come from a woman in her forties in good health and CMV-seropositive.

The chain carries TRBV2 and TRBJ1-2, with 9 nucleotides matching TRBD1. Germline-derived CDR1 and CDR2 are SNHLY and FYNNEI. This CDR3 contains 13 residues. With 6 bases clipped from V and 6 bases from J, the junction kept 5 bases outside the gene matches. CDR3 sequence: CASSADRGNGYTF. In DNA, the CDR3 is TGTGCCAGCAGCGCAGACAGGGGGAATGGCTACACCTTC.

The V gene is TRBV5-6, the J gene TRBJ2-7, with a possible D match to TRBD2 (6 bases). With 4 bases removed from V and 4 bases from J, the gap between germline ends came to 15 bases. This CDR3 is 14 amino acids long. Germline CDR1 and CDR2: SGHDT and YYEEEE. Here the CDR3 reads CASSRVGAGYEQYF. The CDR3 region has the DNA TGTGCCAGCAGCCGGGTTGGGGCGGGGTACGAGCAGTACTTC.

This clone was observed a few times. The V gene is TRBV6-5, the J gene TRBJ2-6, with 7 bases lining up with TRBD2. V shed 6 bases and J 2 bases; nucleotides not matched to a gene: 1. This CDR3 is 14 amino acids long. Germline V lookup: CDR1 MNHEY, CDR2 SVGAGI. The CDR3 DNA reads TGTGCCAGCAGGGGGGGGGCTGGGGCCAACGTCCTGACTTTC. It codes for CASRGGAGANVLTF.

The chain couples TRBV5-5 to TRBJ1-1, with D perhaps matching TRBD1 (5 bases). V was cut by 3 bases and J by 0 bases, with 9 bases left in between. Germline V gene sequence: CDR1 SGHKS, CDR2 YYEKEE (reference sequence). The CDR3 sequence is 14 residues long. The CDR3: CASSWTNLNTEAFF. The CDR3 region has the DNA TGTGCCAGCAGCTGGACAAATTTGAACACTGAAGCTTTCTTT.

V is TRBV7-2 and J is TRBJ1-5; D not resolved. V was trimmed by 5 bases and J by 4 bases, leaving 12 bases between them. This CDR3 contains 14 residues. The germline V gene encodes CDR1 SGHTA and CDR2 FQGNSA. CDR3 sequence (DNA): TGTGCCAGCAGCACCGGCCAGAGGAATCAGCCCCAGCATTTT. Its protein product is CASSTGQRNQPQHF.